This record looks at one T cell receptor beta chain sequence and its context. The sample comes from a study of blood T cell repertoires in COVID-19. The CDR3 covers 15 residues. Trimming pared 1 base from V and 4 bases from J, leaving 10 bases between. Germline V gene sequence: CDR1 MNHNS, CDR2 SASEGT. TCRdb's copy holds only in-frame clones and misses some; the assay was immunoSEQ multiplex PCR. This table holds 200,000 to 250,000 clones, 82% found once. This chain connects TRBV6-1 to TRBJ1-4; D possibly corresponds to TRBD1 (5 bases). The sample consisted of peripheral blood. The clonotype comes from an older woman with acute or convalescent COVID-19. The CDR3 loop reads CASSEGQKINEKLFF. The CDR3 DNA is TGTGCCAGCAGTGAAGGACAGAAGATTAATGAAAAACTGTTTTTT.